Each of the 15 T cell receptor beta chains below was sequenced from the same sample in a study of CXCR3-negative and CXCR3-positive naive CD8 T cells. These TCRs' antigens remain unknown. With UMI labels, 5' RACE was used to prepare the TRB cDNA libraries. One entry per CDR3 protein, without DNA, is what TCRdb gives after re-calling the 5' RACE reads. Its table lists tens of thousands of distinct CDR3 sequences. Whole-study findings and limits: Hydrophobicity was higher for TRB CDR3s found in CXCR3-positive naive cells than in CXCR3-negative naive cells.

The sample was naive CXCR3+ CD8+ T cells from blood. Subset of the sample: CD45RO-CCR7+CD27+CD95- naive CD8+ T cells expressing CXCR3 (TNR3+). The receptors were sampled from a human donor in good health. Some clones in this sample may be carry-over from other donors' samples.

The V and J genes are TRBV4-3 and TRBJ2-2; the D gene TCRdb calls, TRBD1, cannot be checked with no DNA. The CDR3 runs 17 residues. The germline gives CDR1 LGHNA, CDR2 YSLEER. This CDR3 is CASSQDKTGVNTGELFF.

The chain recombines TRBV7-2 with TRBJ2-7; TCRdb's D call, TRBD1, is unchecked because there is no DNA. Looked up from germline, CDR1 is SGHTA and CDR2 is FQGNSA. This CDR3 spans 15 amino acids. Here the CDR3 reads CASSDWTGLNLEQYF.

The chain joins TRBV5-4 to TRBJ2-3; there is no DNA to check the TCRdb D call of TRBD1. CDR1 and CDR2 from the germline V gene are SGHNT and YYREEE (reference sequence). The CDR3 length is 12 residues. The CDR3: CASSSGTDTQYF.

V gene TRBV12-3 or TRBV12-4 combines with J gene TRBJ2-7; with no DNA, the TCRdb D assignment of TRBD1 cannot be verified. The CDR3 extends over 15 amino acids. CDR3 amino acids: CASSFHMTGSYEQYF.

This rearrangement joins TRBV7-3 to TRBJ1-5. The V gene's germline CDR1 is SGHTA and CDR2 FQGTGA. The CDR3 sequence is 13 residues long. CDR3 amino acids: CASSLSGNQPQHF.

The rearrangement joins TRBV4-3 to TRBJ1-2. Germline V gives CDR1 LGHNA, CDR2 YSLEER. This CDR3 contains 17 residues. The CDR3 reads CASSQDASLADGYGYTF.

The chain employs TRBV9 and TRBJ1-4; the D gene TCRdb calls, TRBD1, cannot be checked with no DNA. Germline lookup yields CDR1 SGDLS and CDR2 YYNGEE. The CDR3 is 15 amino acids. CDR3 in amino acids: CASSVGAGLNEKLFF. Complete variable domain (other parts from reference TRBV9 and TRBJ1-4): DSGVTQTPKHLITATGQRVTLRCSPRSGDLSVYWYQQSLDQGLQFLIQYYNGEERAKGNILERFSAQQFPDLHSELNLSSLELGDSALYFCASSVGAGLNEKLFFGSGTQLSVL.

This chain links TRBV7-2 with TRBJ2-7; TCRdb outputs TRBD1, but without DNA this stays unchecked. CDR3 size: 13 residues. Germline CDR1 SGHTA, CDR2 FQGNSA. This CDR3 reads CASSPFSGYEQYF. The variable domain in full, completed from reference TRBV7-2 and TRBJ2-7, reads GAGVSQSPSNKVTEKGKDVELRCDPISGHTALYWYRQSLGQGLEFLIYFQGNSAPDKSGLPSDRFSAERTGGSVSTLTIQRTQQEDSAVYLCASSPFSGYEQYFGPGTRLTVT.

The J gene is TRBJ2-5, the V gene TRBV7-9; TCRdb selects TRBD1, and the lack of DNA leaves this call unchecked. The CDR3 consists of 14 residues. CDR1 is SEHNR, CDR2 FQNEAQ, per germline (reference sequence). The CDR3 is CASSLVQGAETQYF.

The CDR3 region is CASSVGGSDSYEQYF. The chain uses TRBV9 and TRBJ2-7. The CDR3 is 15 amino acids. In germline, CDR1 is SGDLS, CDR2 YYNGEE.

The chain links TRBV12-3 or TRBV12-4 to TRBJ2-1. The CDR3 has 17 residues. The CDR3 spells CASSLQVGSSSYNEQFF.

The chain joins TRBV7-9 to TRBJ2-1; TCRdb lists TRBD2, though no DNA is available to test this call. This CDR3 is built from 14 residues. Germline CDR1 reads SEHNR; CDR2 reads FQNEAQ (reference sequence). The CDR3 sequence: CASRGTSGNNEQFF. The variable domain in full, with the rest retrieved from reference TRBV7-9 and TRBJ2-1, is DTGVSQNPRHKITKRGQNVTFRCDPISEHNRLYWYRQTLGQGPEFLTYFQNEAQLEKSRLLSDRFSAERPKGSFSTLEIQRTEQGDSAMYLCASRGTSGNNEQFFGPGTRLTVL.

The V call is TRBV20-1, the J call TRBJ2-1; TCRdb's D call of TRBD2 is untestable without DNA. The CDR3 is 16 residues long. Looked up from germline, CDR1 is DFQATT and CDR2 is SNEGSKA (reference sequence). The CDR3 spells CSARELAGGPVNEQFF.

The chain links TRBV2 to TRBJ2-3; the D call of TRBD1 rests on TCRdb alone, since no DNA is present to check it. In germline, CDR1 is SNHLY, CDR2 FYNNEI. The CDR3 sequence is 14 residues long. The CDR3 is CASSDGSGTDTQYF.

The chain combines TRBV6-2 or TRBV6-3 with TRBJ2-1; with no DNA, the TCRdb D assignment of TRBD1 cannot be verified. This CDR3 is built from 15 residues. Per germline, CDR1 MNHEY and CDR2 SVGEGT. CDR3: CASSSLGTALNEQFF.